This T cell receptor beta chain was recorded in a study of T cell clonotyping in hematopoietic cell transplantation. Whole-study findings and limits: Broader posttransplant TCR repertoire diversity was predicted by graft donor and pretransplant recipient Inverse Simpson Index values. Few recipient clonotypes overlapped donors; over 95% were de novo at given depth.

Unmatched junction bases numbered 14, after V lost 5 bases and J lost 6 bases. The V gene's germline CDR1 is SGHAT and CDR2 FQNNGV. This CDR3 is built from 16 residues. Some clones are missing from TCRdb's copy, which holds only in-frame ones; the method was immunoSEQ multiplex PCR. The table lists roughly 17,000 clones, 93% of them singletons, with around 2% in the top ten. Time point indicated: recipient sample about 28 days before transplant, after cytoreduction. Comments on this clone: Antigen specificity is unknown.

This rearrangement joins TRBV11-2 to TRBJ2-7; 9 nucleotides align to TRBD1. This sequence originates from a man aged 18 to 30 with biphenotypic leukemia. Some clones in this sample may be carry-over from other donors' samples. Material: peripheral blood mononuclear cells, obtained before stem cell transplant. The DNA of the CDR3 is TGTGCCAGCAGCCCCCTGGCCGGGACAGGGTATAGCGAGCAGTACTTC. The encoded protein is CASSPLAGTGYSEQYF.